The sequence of this T cell receptor (beta chain) was determined in a study of blood T cell repertoires in COVID-19. On the study more broadly: Both acute and convalescent COVID-19 samples were obtained from the United States, Italy and Spain.

Participants had their cohort set by participant-reported clinical history. CDR3 length: 11 residues. The ends were cut back, 5 bases at V and 3 bases at J, with 5 bases in the middle. Germline V gene data show CDR1 as MNHNY and CDR2 as SVGAGI (reference sequence). How the authors handled the data: Researchers report that nucleated cell counts were estimated from reference gene primer amplification. Some clones are missing from TCRdb's copy, which holds only in-frame ones; the method was immunoSEQ multiplex PCR. D and trimming come from the DNA, and the V and J calls and clone size come from that table. This table has about 63,000 clones, 65% to 85% appearing once.

The receptor was derived from a woman aged 35 to 49 with acute COVID-19. V gene TRBV6-6 combines with J gene TRBJ2-7, with D unresolved. Material for sequencing was PBMCs or T cells enriched from blood (not recorded which). The CDR3 DNA reads TGTGCCAGCAGTCCCCTCTACGAGCAGTACTTC. It codes for CASSPLYEQYF.